These 2 T cell receptor beta chains originate from one sample sequenced in a study of T cell clusters in autoimmune cytopenias. TRB was amplified by touch-down multiplex PCR, primer pools A and B combined. TCRdb reworked the multiplex PCR reads into one entry per CDR3 protein, no DNA. The table counts a few thousand distinct CDR3 sequences; over 25% lies in the top ten. Some 38,000 genome equivalents of blood DNA were amplified for TRB. The material sequenced was peripheral blood. Every receptor here comes from a human donor with an autoimmune cytopenia or autoimmune hepatitis (not recorded which).

Its frequency marks this clonotype as medium-sized. This chain connects TRBV6-6 to TRBJ2-2; TCRdb reports TRBD1, a call that lacks DNA to check it against. The CDR3 has 15 amino acids. The germline CDR1 and CDR2 sequences are MNHNY and SVGAGI (reference sequence). The CDR3 reads CASEKTGSNTGELFF.

CDR3 sequence: CASSEDRGHLRSYNEQFF. V and J are TRBV6-1 and TRBJ2-1; TCRdb lists TRBD1, though no DNA is available to test this call. CDR1 is MNHNS, CDR2 SASEGT, per germline. This CDR3 spans 18 amino acids.